This TCR beta chain derives from a study of blood T cells in healthy people across ages. Turning to the study itself: There was about one barcoded beta molecule captured by template switching per two T cells.

A J-beta primer mix and a sample-barcoded 5' primer were used in a second PCR of roughly 7 to 12 cycles. In TCRdb, the 5' RACE reads were re-called with MiXCR into one record per CDR3 protein. The sample holds over 1.5 million distinct CDR3 sequences, around 48% seen once. This CDR3 has 15 residues. The germline CDR1 and CDR2 sequences are ENHRY and SYGVKD. V was pared by 3 bases and J by 1 base, with 6 bases of the junction left unmatched. In regard to this clonotype: Its target is not known.

Whole-study findings and limits: A strong correlation was seen between TCR beta diversity and naive T cell percentage. Researchers said unsorted PBMCs prevented a conclusive naive versus antigen-experienced comparison. Estimated diversity, derived from one million T cells, was regarded as an underestimate.

V usage is TRBV10-3 and J usage is TRBJ2-7; 7 positions agree with TRBD1. The receptor was derived from a woman aged 40 to 50 in good health. Material: blood. The CDR3 is CAISDETGISYEQYF. The CDR3 DNA follows: TGTGCCATCAGTGACGAGACAGGGATATCCTACGAGCAGTACTTC.